Shown below are 4 T cell receptor beta chains from a single sample sequenced in a study of shared clonotypes between healthy human individuals. CD45RO-negative, CCR7-selected cells formed the naive CD8 fraction, which excluded terminally differentiated effector memory CD45RA+ cells. TCRdb keeps only in-frame clones here, not all; method: immunoSEQ multiplex PCR. The table includes roughly 2.1 million clones, about 92% detected once. Sequenced input: naive CD8+ T cells from PBMCs. The receptor set was obtained from a man in his late teens or twenties in good health. Some clones in this sample may be carry-over from other donors' samples.

This rearrangement joins TRBV9 to TRBJ1-5; unclear D gene. The CDR3 has 14 amino acids. The V end lost 0 bases, the J end lost 7 bases, and 11 bases lay between the germline ends. Looked up from germline, CDR1 is SGDLS and CDR2 is YYNGEE. CDR3 bases: TGTGCCAGCAGCGTAGGGGCCGGCCCCCAGCCCCAGCATTTT. It encodes CASSVGAGPQPQHF.

Worth noting for this clone: Distinct nucleotide sequences in the sample also encode this CDR3. J is TRBJ2-1 and V is TRBV6-6; TRBD2 aligns across 8 bases. The V gene end was trimmed by 4 bases and the J gene end by 4 bases; junction bases not matched to a gene: 6. Germline assignment: CDR1 MNHNY and CDR2 SVGAGI (reference sequence). This CDR3 comprises 15 residues. CDR3 DNA: TGTGCCAGCAGTTCCCTAGCGGGTGGTTACAATGAGCAGTTCTTC. As protein: CASSSLAGGYNEQFF.

On this clone itself: Distinct nucleotide sequences in the sample also encode this CDR3. CDR3 DNA: TGTGCCAGTAGCATCCGGGACCTTAATCAGCCCCAGCATTTT. Its protein product is CASSIRDLNQPQHF. The V call is TRBV19, the J call TRBJ1-5; possibly TRBD1 for D (5 bases). From germline, CDR1 is LNHDA and CDR2 SQIVND (reference sequence). The CDR3 sequence is 14 residues long. V shed 6 bases and J shed 4 bases, with 13 bases lying between them.

The genes are TRBV21-1 and TRBJ1-3. TRBV21-1 is annotated as a pseudogene. The CDR3 totals 19 residues. The CDR3 region has the DNA TGTGCCAGCAGCAAAAAGGGGGGCGTACGTCAGGGAGCTGGAAACACCATATATTTT. Its translation is CASSKKGGVRQGAGNTIYF.